One sample yielded the 7 T cell receptor beta chains listed below, sequenced in a study of blood T cell repertoires in COVID-19. Only in-frame clones appear in the TCRdb table, and some are missing; sequencing was by immunoSEQ multiplex PCR. The profile shows under 200,000 clones, around 90% of them singletons. Sequencing used peripheral blood. The receptor set was obtained from a man between 18 and 35 years old with COVID-19, enrolled during active disease.

The gene calls are TRBV9 and TRBJ1-1, with D uncertain. Germline CDR1 and CDR2: SGDLS and YYNGEE. CDR3 length: 14 amino acids. With 2 bases removed from V and 3 bases from J, the gap between germline ends came to 11 bases. Here the CDR3 reads CASSVAAVDTEAFF. The CDR3 DNA sequence: TGTGCCAGCAGCGTCGCTGCGGTGGACACTGAAGCTTTCTTT.

The chain is built from TRBV9 and TRBJ2-2, with TRBD1 matching over 8 bases. J lost 1 base, V lost 4 bases, and 6 bases had no gene match. Germline assignment: CDR1 SGDLS and CDR2 YYNGEE. The CDR3 is 16 residues long. The DNA for the CDR3 is TGTGCCAGCAGCCGTCCCGGGACAGGGAACACCGGGGAGCTGTTTTTT. It translates to CASSRPGTGNTGELFF.

This clone was detected only a few times. This sequence joins TRBV19 and TRBJ2-7, with D unclear. The CDR3 runs 15 residues. Germline assignment: CDR1 LNHDA and CDR2 SQIVND (reference sequence). V shed 1 base and J shed 3 bases, with 13 bases lying between them. The CDR3 nucleotides read TGTGCCAGTAGTATAGGAGGCAGTGATTACTACGAGCAGTACTTC. Its protein product is CASSIGGSDYYEQYF.

The gene calls are TRBV28 and TRBJ2-3, with TRBD1 matching over 8 bases. Trimming cost V 6 bases and J 2 bases; bases outside gene matches: 10. The CDR3 sequence is 16 residues long. Per the germline V gene, CDR1 is MDHEN and CDR2 is SYDVKM. CDR3 in amino acids: CASSVMGTGPTDTQYF. As DNA, the CDR3 is TGTGCCAGCAGCGTCATGGGGACAGGCCCCACAGATACGCAGTATTTT.

This chain connects TRBV25-1 to TRBJ2-7; the D gene is possibly TRBD2 (6 bases). Germline loops: CDR1 MGHDK, CDR2 SYGVNS. Trimming took off 4 bases at V and 3 bases at J, with 7 bases between the two ends. CDR3 length: 12 amino acids. The CDR3 region is CASSGGVYEQYF. The CDR3 DNA follows: TGTGCCAGCAGTGGGGGGGTCTACGAGCAGTACTTC.

The chain employs TRBV6-2 or TRBV6-3 and TRBJ1-5; 7 bases are shared with TRBD1. The V segment lost 1 base and the J segment 3 bases; nucleotides outside the gene matches: 9. This CDR3 region has 17 residues. The germline gives CDR1 MNHEY, CDR2 SVGEGT. The DNA for the CDR3 is TGTGCCAGCAGTTACTTCAACAGGGGTTCCCACAATCAGCCCCAGCATTTT. This encodes CASSYFNRGSHNQPQHF.

This chain uses TRBV5-8 with TRBJ2-3; no definite D call. Trimming removed 5 bases at V and 3 bases at J, with 10 bases between. CDR3 size: 13 residues. From germline, CDR1 is SGHTS and CDR2 YDEGEE. Here the CDR3 DNA reads TGTGCCAGCAGTCCCCTTAATACAGATACGCAGTATTTT. It specifies CASSPLNTDTQYF.